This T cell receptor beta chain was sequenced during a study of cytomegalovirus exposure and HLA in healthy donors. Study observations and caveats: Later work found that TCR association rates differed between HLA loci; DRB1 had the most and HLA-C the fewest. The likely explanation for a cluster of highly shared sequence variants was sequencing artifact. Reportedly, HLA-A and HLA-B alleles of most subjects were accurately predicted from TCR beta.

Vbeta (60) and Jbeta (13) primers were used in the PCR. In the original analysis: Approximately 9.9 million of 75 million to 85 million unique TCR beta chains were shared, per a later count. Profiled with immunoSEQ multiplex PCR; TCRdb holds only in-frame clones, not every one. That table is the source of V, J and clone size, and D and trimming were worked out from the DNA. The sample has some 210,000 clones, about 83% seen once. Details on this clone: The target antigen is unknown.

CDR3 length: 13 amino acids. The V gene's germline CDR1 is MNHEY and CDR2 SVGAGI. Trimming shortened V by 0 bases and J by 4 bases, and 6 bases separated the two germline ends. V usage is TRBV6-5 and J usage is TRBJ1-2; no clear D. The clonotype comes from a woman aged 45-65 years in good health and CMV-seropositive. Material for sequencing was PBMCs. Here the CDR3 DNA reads TGTGCCAGCAGTTACTCGGCCAGCTATGGCTACACCTTC. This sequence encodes CASSYSASYGYTF.